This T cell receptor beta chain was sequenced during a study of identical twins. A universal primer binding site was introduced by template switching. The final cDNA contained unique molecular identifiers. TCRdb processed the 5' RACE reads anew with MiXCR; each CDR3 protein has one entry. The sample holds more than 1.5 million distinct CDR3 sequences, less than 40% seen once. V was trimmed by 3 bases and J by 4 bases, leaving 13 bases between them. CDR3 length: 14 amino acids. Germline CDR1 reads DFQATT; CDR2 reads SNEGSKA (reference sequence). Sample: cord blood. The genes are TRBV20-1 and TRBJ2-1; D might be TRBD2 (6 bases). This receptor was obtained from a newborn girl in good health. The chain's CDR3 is CSARRDFSYNEQFF. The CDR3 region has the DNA TGCAGTGCTAGGAGGGACTTTTCTTACAATGAGCAGTTCTTC.